What follows are 8 T cell receptor beta chains derived from one specimen sequenced in a study of blood T cell repertoires in COVID-19. Clones were read by immunoSEQ multiplex PCR, and TCRdb kept only the in-frame ones, dropping some. The table shows about half a million clones, with roughly 88% occurring only once. The sequenced material came from peripheral blood. Receptors originate from a human donor in a cohort sampled during active COVID-19.

V and J are TRBV7-2 and TRBJ2-7, with 8 nucleotides matching TRBD2. Germline lookup yields CDR1 SGHTA and CDR2 FQGNSA. CDR3 length: 14 residues. J lost 4 bases, V lost 5 bases, and 7 bases had no gene match. CDR3 sequence (DNA): TGTGCCAGCAGCACCGGGACTAGGACGTACGAGCAGTACTTC. Protein sequence: CASSTGTRTYEQYF.

The chain recombines TRBV2 with TRBJ2-2, with D perhaps matching TRBD1 (6 bases). Germline V CDR1 and CDR2: SNHLY, FYNNEI. Trimming took 5 bases from V and 2 from J, leaving 12 bases between them. CDR3 length: 15 residues. As DNA, the CDR3 is TGTGCCAGCAGTCCGCGGACAGCCAACACCGGGGAGCTGTTTTTT. Its protein product is CASSPRTANTGELFF.

The chain is built from TRBV28 and TRBJ2-1, with a tentative D call TRBD1 (6 bases). The CDR3 runs 17 residues. The germline V gene has CDR1 MDHEN and CDR2 SYDVKM. The V end lost 2 bases, the J end lost 8 bases, and 22 bases lay between the germline ends. The CDR3 reads CASSLRDRQVLWDEQFF. The CDR3 DNA reads TGTGCCAGCAGTTTAAGGGATCGACAGGTTCTTTGGGATGAGCAGTTCTTC.

For the CDR3, the DNA is TGTGCCAGCAGCCAAGAAGGGGGCAGGGGAGAGGGCTACACCTTC. Its translation: CASSQEGGRGEGYTF. This rearrangement joins TRBV3-1 (or the pseudogene TRBV3-2) to TRBJ1-2; 7 nucleotides line up with TRBD1. There are 15 residues in the CDR3. With V trimmed by 0 bases and J by 8 bases, 9 bases remained unmatched. The V gene's germline CDR1 is LGHDT and CDR2 YNNKEL (reference sequence).

The chain recombines TRBV19 with TRBJ1-2; D possibly corresponds to TRBD1 (6 bases). This CDR3 region has 14 residues. V was trimmed by 3 bases and J by 10 bases, leaving 18 bases between them. Germline CDR1 and CDR2: LNHDA and SQIVND (reference sequence). CDR3 nucleotides: TGTGCCAGTAGTATCGGGACACCGAATACCTTCTACACCTTC. Translating gives CASSIGTPNTFYTF.

The chain is built from TRBV7-3 and TRBJ2-5, with 8 bases fitting TRBD1. After removal of 4 bases from V and 4 bases from J, the junction contained 5 bases not matched to a gene. The CDR3 covers 14 residues. Germline lookup yields CDR1 SGHTA and CDR2 FQGTGA. CDR3 coding DNA: TGTGCCAGCAGCTCGGACAGGGTGGTAGAGACCCAGTACTTC. Its translation is CASSSDRVVETQYF. Together with reference TRBV7-3 and TRBJ2-5, the CDR3 gives the full variable domain: GAGVSQTPSNKVTEKGKYVELRCDPISGHTALYWYRQSLGQGPEFLIYFQGTGAADDSGLPNDRFFAVRPEGSVSTLKIQRTERGDSAVYLCASSSDRVVETQYFGPGTRLLVL.

The chain joins TRBV4-3 to TRBJ2-6, with a weak D call TRBD2 (6 bases). V lost 1 base and J lost 0, with 10 bases in between. The CDR3 has 17 residues. Germline-derived CDR1 and CDR2 are LGHNA and YSLEER. The CDR3 coding sequence is TGCGCCAGCAGCCAAGGAGGGAGGACCTCTGGGGCCAACGTCCTGACTTTC. Residues: CASSQGGRTSGANVLTF.

The CDR3 nucleotides read TGTGCCAGCAGCTTAGTAGAGGGGGCTAGTGGCTACACCTTC. This gives the protein CASSLVEGASGYTF. The V gene is TRBV7-9, the J gene TRBJ1-2; 7 nucleotides agree with TRBD1. V lost 1 base and J lost 7; bases outside the gene matches: 6. The germline V gene has CDR1 SEHNR and CDR2 FQNEAQ (reference sequence). The CDR3 covers 14 residues.